The 21 T cell receptor beta chains reported below all come from one sample, sequenced in a study of T cells of healthy individuals. TCRdb analysed the 5' RACE reads with MiXCR anew, one entry per CDR3 protein. The sample has about 53,000 distinct CDR3 sequences; over 12% are singletons. All receptors come from a human donor in good health.

Many counts were recorded for this clonotype. The chain uses TRBV20-1 and TRBJ2-7; no definite D call. The CDR3 runs 12 residues. Germline V gene data show CDR1 as DFQATT and CDR2 as SNEGSKA (reference sequence). V lost 3 bases and J lost 0, with 6 bases in between. The CDR3 bases are TGCAGTGCTAGGCAGAGCTCCTACGAGCAGTACTTC. Its translation is CSARQSSYEQYF.

The sample holds many counts of this clonotype. V and J are TRBV20-1 and TRBJ2-3; D uncertain. The CDR3 extends over 11 amino acids. The V and J ends lost 1 base and 6 bases respectively, with 5 bases between them. Germline CDR1 and CDR2: DFQATT and SNEGSKA (reference sequence). DNA for the CDR3: TGCAGTGCTAGAGTTGTGGATACGCAGTATTTT. Amino acid sequence: CSARVVDTQYF.

The CDR3 region has the DNA TGTGCCAGCAGCTTAAGCTTGGGGGGAGAGAAGACCCAGTACTTC. As protein: CASSLSLGGEKTQYF. V and J are TRBV7-2 and TRBJ2-5; possible D gene TRBD2, 6 bases. Looked up from germline, CDR1 is SGHTA and CDR2 is FQGNSA. The CDR3 runs 15 residues. Trimming took 2 bases from V and 6 from J, leaving 16 bases between them.

This clonotype was observed at least ten times. The chain joins TRBV11-2 to TRBJ2-7, with D possibly being TRBD1 (6 bases). CDR3 size: 15 residues. In germline, CDR1 is SGHAT, CDR2 FQNNGV. Trimming left V 3 bases short and J 4 bases short, with 16 bases between. This chain's CDR3 is CASSLGHPKAYEQYF. The CDR3, as DNA: TGTGCCAGCAGCTTGGGACACCCTAAGGCATACGAGCAGTACTTC. Using reference TRBV11-2 and TRBJ2-7 for the parts outside the CDR3, the full variable domain is EAGVAQSPRYKIIEKRQSVAFWCNPISGHATLYWYQQILGQGPKLLIQFQNNGVVDDSQLPKDRFSAERLKGVDSTLKIQPAKLEDSAVYLCASSLGHPKAYEQYFGPGTRLTVT.

This clonotype was counted a few times. The chain carries TRBV10-3 and TRBJ2-7; D gene unclear. Germline CDR1 and CDR2: ENHRY and SYGVKD. The CDR3 loop spans 11 amino acids. V was shortened by 0 bases and J by 9 bases, with 6 bases between the two germline ends. Here the CDR3 reads CAISESSWQYF. CDR3 in DNA: TGTGCCATCAGTGAGTCTTCCTGGCAGTACTTC.

In its sample, this clonotype ranks as medium-sized. CDR3 residues: CSAPGGTGSTEAFF. In nucleotides, the CDR3 is TGCAGTGCCCCTGGTGGTACTGGTTCCACTGAAGCTTTCTTT. This sequence joins TRBV20-1 and TRBJ1-1; D is unclear. Germline-derived CDR1 and CDR2 are DFQATT and SNEGSKA (reference sequence). V lost 6 bases, J lost 4 bases, and 18 bases lay in between. The CDR3 extends over 14 amino acids.

The sample holds a few counts of this clonotype. The V and J genes are TRBV19 and TRBJ2-6; 10 bases fit TRBD1. Germline lookup yields CDR1 LNHDA and CDR2 SQIVND (reference sequence). V lost 2 bases, J lost 3 bases, and 10 bases stayed unmatched. The CDR3 runs to 19 residues. CDR3 sequence (DNA): TGTGCCAGTAGTATACAGGGGACAGGGGAGCTGTTTGGGGCCAACGTCCTGACTTTC. Its protein product is CASSIQGTGELFGANVLTF.

This clonotype was seen repeatedly, ten times or more. V usage is TRBV2 and J usage is TRBJ2-5, with TRBD1 matching over 9 bases. J lost 5 bases, V lost 2 bases, and 3 bases had no gene match. The CDR3 runs 14 residues. The germline V gene encodes CDR1 SNHLY and CDR2 FYNNEI. The chain's CDR3 is CASSEPTGGETQYF. The CDR3 DNA follows: TGTGCCAGCAGTGAACCGACAGGGGGTGAGACCCAGTACTTC.

This clonotype was counted many times. This chain links TRBV5-1 with TRBJ2-7; D not resolved. The germline CDR1 and CDR2 sequences are SGHRS and YFSETQ. The CDR3 is 13 residues long. V lost 7 bases, J lost 1 base, and 12 bases lay in between. CDR3 loop: CASGNSYSYEQYF. The CDR3, as DNA: TGCGCCAGCGGGAACAGCTATTCCTACGAGCAGTACTTC.

This clonotype showed up just a few times. The chain couples TRBV12-3 or TRBV12-4 to TRBJ2-7, with TRBD1 as a possible D gene (7 bases). The CDR3 totals 16 residues. Trimming left V 6 bases short and J 3 bases short, with 21 bases between. CDR3 sequence reads: CASSSWAGQRNYEQYF. CDR3 nucleotide sequence: TGTGCCAGCAGCTCCTGGGCGGGACAGAGAAACTACGAGCAGTACTTC.

This clonotype has ten or more counts. The V gene is TRBV6-6, the J gene TRBJ1-3, with D hard to call. The CDR3 runs 16 residues. Germline CDR1 MNHNY, CDR2 SVGAGI (reference sequence). The V end was cut by 0 bases, the J end by 0 bases, with 9 bases between. DNA of the CDR3: TGTGCCAGCAGTTACTCGCGGGTGGCCTCTGGAAACACCATATATTTT. This translates into CASSYSRVASGNTIYF.

The CDR3 loop reads CASSPPSGGLRDTQYF. The CDR3 nucleotides are TGCGCCAGCAGTCCTCCTAGCGGGGGCTTACGAGATACGCAGTATTTT. J is TRBJ2-3 and V is TRBV23-1; 10 positions agree with TRBD2. TRBV23-1 is an open reading frame whose function is uncertain. This CDR3 has 16 amino acids. Germline trimming cut 4 bases from V and 5 bases from J; bases unmatched to any gene: 9.

This sequence joins TRBV12-3 or TRBV12-4 and TRBJ2-2, with 9 bases matching TRBD1. CDR3 length: 15 amino acids. V lost 7 bases, J lost 5 bases, and 8 bases stayed unmatched. In nucleotides, the CDR3 is TGTGCCAGCAACACCGGGACAGGGTGGACCGGGGAGCTGTTTTTT. This codes for CASNTGTGWTGELFF.

The rearrangement uses TRBV30 and TRBJ2-7; 7 bases line up with TRBD1. CDR1 is GTSNPN, CDR2 SVGIG, per germline (reference sequence). J was trimmed by 0 bases and V by 5 bases; bases with no gene match: 1. CDR3 size: 12 residues. The CDR3 nucleotides read TGTGCCTGGGGGACAGTCTCCTACGAGCAGTACTTC. It yields the protein CAWGTVSYEQYF.

This clonotype was seen at least ten times. The chain recombines TRBV6-5 with TRBJ2-3; 9 bases are a match to TRBD2. The CDR3 totals 15 residues. CDR1 is MNHEY and CDR2 is SVGAGI in the germline V gene. V shed 0 bases and J 4 bases; nucleotides not matched to a gene: 2. This CDR3 reads CASSYSRGGPDTQYF. In nucleotides, the CDR3 is TGTGCCAGCAGTTACTCGCGGGGGGGCCCAGATACGCAGTATTTT.

This clonotype was counted a few times. This sequence joins TRBV20-1 and TRBJ2-5, with 12 bases aligning to TRBD2. This CDR3 is 16 amino acids long. Germline assignment: CDR1 DFQATT and CDR2 SNEGSKA (reference sequence). J lost 2 bases, V lost 2 bases, and 6 bases had no gene match. The CDR3: CSARRLAGGIQETQYF. CDR3 nucleotides: TGCAGTGCTAGAAGGCTAGCGGGGGGGATACAAGAGACCCAGTACTTC.

This clonotype was seen a handful of times. CDR3 amino acids: CASSSTDRPQETQYF. CDR3 coding DNA: TGTGCCAGCAGTTCTACCGACAGGCCCCAAGAGACCCAGTACTTC. The V call is TRBV27, the J call TRBJ2-5; tentative D call: TRBD1 (6 bases). V lost 4 bases and J 1 base, leaving 13 bases between the germline ends. Germline-derived CDR1 and CDR2 are MNHEY and SMNVEV (reference sequence). The CDR3 is made up of 15 amino acids.

This clonotype was picked up a small number of times. The V call is TRBV5-1, the J call TRBJ2-5; D is undetermined. This CDR3 is built from 15 residues. V was pared by 3 bases and J by 1 base, with 13 bases between. The germline V gene has CDR1 SGHRS and CDR2 YFSETQ. This chain's CDR3 is CASSSDTRIQETQYF. The CDR3 region has the DNA TGCGCCAGCAGCTCGGATACAAGGATCCAAGAGACCCAGTACTTC.

This rearrangement joins TRBV5-1 to TRBJ1-2; 8 bases map to TRBD1. Per germline, CDR1 SGHRS and CDR2 YFSETQ. The J segment lost 0 bases and the V segment lost 2 bases, leaving 3 bases of the junction unmatched. The CDR3 has 15 amino acids. The CDR3 here is CASSFGTGTNYGYTF. CDR3 in DNA: TGCGCCAGCAGCTTCGGGACAGGCACTAACTATGGCTACACCTTC.

In this sample, this clonotype turned up a few times. This chain connects TRBV9 to TRBJ2-1; 7 nucleotides match TRBD1. Germline loops: CDR1 SGDLS, CDR2 YYNGEE. The length of the CDR3 is 14 residues. V lost 3 bases and J lost 9; bases outside the gene matches: 9. CDR3 sequence: CASSESPRGSEQFF. As DNA, the CDR3 is TGTGCCAGCAGCGAGTCCCCCAGGGGGAGTGAGCAGTTCTTC. The variable domain in full, completed from reference TRBV9 and TRBJ2-1, reads DSGVTQTPKHLITATGQRVTLRCSPRSGDLSVYWYQQSLDQGLQFLIQYYNGEERAKGNILERFSAQQFPDLHSELNLSSLELGDSALYFCASSESPRGSEQFFGPGTRLTVL.

The chain's CDR3 is CASSLMGTGAYNEQFF. CDR3 nucleotide sequence: TGCGCCAGCAGCCTAATGGGCACAGGGGCCTACAATGAGCAGTTCTTC. The rearrangement uses TRBV4-1 and TRBJ2-1; TRBD1 matches 7 bases. The CDR3 consists of 16 residues. V lost 4 bases, J lost 2 bases, and 8 bases stayed unmatched. Per the germline V gene, CDR1 is MGHRA and CDR2 is YSYEKL.